A single sample gave rise to the 24 T cell receptor beta chains below, sequenced in a study of cytomegalovirus exposure and HLA in healthy donors. PCR used 60 Vbeta primers and 13 Jbeta primers. Assay used: immunoSEQ multiplex PCR; TCRdb lists only in-frame clones, some missing. The table records roughly 68,000 clones, roughly 80% of them present only once. Sequencing was carried out using PBMCs. These receptor sequences come from a male donor in good health and CMV-seropositive.

The gene calls are TRBV15 and TRBJ2-5; D is unresolved. With the DNA end fitting TRBJ2-7 better, the J assignment may be wrong. The germline gives CDR1 LNHNV, CDR2 YYDKDF (reference sequence). The CDR3 extends over 14 amino acids. The CDR3 DNA reads TGTGCCACCAGCAGGCGCCCAGCGCAGTACGAGCAGTACTTC. It translates to CATSRRPAQYEQYF.

The chain is built from TRBV7-8 and TRBJ2-5, with D possibly being TRBD1 (7 bases). This CDR3 region has 15 residues. Germline V CDR1 and CDR2: SGHVS, FQNEAQ. Deletions cut 0 bases from V and 4 bases from J, with 12 bases between. The CDR3 coding sequence is TGTGCCAGCAGCTTAGCCCCGCAGGGGGGAGAGACCCAGTACTTC. The encoded protein is CASSLAPQGGETQYF.

The rearrangement links TRBV2 to TRBJ2-1, with TRBD1 as a possible D gene (6 bases). Per germline, CDR1 SNHLY and CDR2 FYNNEI. This CDR3 has 16 amino acids. Trimming took off 2 bases at V and 1 base at J, with 12 bases between the two ends. CDR3 sequence (DNA): TGTGCCAGCAGTGAAAACAGGGTAGTTTCCTACAATGAGCAGTTCTTC. This codes for CASSENRVVSYNEQFF.

The chain is built from TRBV5-4 and TRBJ2-6; 7 bases are shared with TRBD1. The CDR3 contains 17 residues. Looked up from germline, CDR1 is SGHNT and CDR2 is YYREEE (reference sequence). V was pared by 4 bases and J by 0 bases, with 7 bases of the junction left unmatched. Here the CDR3 DNA reads TGTGCCAGCAGCGAACCGGGACAGAGCTCTGGGGCCAACGTCCTGACTTTC. Translation: CASSEPGQSSGANVLTF.

This chain joins TRBV7-9 and TRBJ2-3, with 9 bases lining up with TRBD1. The J segment lost 8 bases and the V segment lost 4 bases, leaving 7 bases of the junction unmatched. The CDR3 spans 14 residues. From germline, CDR1 is SEHNR and CDR2 FQNEAQ (reference sequence). The CDR3 bases are TGTGCCAGCAGCTCCGGGACAGGGTCCCCTACGCAGTATTTT. Translated: CASSSGTGSPTQYF.

This clone was observed once. This sequence joins TRBV5-1 and TRBJ1-6; 10 positions match TRBD1. The CDR3 has 13 residues. Unmatched junction bases numbered 5, after V lost 7 bases and J lost 10 bases. Germline V gene sequence: CDR1 SGHRS, CDR2 YFSETQ. This CDR3 reads CASHPGQGSPLHF. For the CDR3, the DNA is TGCGCCAGCCACCCGGGACAGGGGTCACCCCTCCACTTT.

The chain carries TRBV19 and TRBJ1-6; possibly TRBD1 for D (6 bases). The CDR3 loop spans 14 amino acids. Trimming pared 6 bases from V and 10 bases from J, leaving 16 bases between. CDR1 is LNHDA and CDR2 is SQIVND in the germline V gene (reference sequence). The chain's CDR3 is CASRSDRFLSPLHF. In DNA, the CDR3 is TGTGCCAGTAGGAGCGACAGGTTTTTGTCACCCCTCCACTTT.

The CDR3 protein is CASSLEGQLNSGNTIYF. The CDR3 bases are TGCGCCAGCAGCTTGGAAGGACAGCTAAACTCTGGAAACACCATATATTTT. The rearrangement joins TRBV5-1 to TRBJ1-3, with D perhaps matching TRBD1 (6 bases). In germline, CDR1 is SGHRS, CDR2 YFSETQ. V shed 0 bases and J shed 0 bases, with 13 bases lying between them. This CDR3 has 17 residues.

The chain combines TRBV18 with TRBJ2-7; D is perhaps TRBD1 (6 bases). The CDR3 consists of 15 residues. Trimming shortened V by 3 bases and J by 3 bases, and 15 bases separated the two germline ends. Germline-derived CDR1 and CDR2 are KGHSH and LQKENI. CDR3 nucleotides: TGTGCCAGCTCACCGAGTGATGGGACAAGCTACGAGCAGTACTTC. It specifies CASSPSDGTSYEQYF.

The CDR3 DNA reads TGTGCCAGAAGCTTGGCTTTGGCGGCCTATGGCTACACCTTC. It encodes CARSLALAAYGYTF. V usage is TRBV5-3 and J usage is TRBJ1-2; no definite D call. TRBV5-3 carries the ORF label, with uncertain function. The length of the CDR3 is 14 residues. Trimming cost V 0 bases and J 4 bases, with 10 bases left between them.

This chain connects TRBV19 to TRBJ2-5; D possibly corresponds to TRBD1 (6 bases). This CDR3 has 14 amino acids. V was cut by 2 bases and J by 5 bases, with 12 bases left in between. CDR1 is LNHDA, CDR2 SQIVND, per germline (reference sequence). In DNA form, the CDR3 reads TGTGCCAGTAGTATATCAGGGGCTCAGGAGACCCAGTACTTC. It encodes CASSISGAQETQYF.

The gene calls are TRBV5-1 and TRBJ1-4; 8 bases are a match to TRBD1. Looked up from germline, CDR1 is SGHRS and CDR2 is YFSETQ. CDR3 length equals 14 residues. V trimming: 4 bases; J trimming: 4 bases; junction bases outside the gene matches: 3. In DNA, the CDR3 is TGCGCCAGCAGCCCTGGACAGGGTAATGAAAAACTGTTTTTT. Protein: CASSPGQGNEKLFF. The entire variable domain, with the rest obtained from reference TRBV5-1 and TRBJ1-4, is as follows: KAGVTQTPRYLIKTRGQQVTLSCSPISGHRSVSWYQQTPGQGLQFLFEYFSETQRNKGNFPGRFSGRQFSNSRSEMNVSTLELGDSALYLCASSPGQGNEKLFFGSGTQLSVL.

The table lists this clone with a count of one. V is TRBV2 and J is TRBJ2-3, with 8 bases lining up with TRBD2. Germline V gives CDR1 SNHLY, CDR2 FYNNEI. The CDR3 contains 16 residues. After removal of 2 bases from V and 0 bases from J, the junction contained 4 bases not matched to a gene. The CDR3 region has the DNA TGTGCCAGCAGTGAACTAGCGGGTAAAAGCACAGATACGCAGTATTTT. The encoded protein is CASSELAGKSTDTQYF.

V gene TRBV2 combines with J gene TRBJ2-3; D perhaps matches TRBD1 (5 bases). The CDR3 is 14 residues long. V lost 6 bases and J 4 bases, leaving 14 bases between the germline ends. In germline, CDR1 is SNHLY, CDR2 FYNNEI. This CDR3 is CASRAGFFPDTQYF. DNA of the CDR3: TGTGCCAGCAGGGCAGGGTTTTTCCCAGATACGCAGTATTTT.

The genes are TRBV5-1 and TRBJ2-5; D perhaps matches TRBD1 (5 bases). CDR1 is SGHRS and CDR2 is YFSETQ in the germline V gene. V was cut by 3 bases and J by 3 bases, with 15 bases left in between. The CDR3 has 15 amino acids. The CDR3 is CASSSVLGLEETQYF. CDR3 nucleotide sequence: TGCGCCAGCAGCTCCGTGTTGGGGCTGGAAGAGACCCAGTACTTC.

The genes are TRBV6-5 and TRBJ2-7; 8 nucleotides match TRBD2. V lost 4 bases to trimming and J lost 2 bases; unmatched junction nucleotides: 7. From germline, CDR1 is MNHEY and CDR2 SVGAGI. The CDR3 contains 15 residues. As DNA, the CDR3 is TGTGCCAGCAGTTCCCCGCGGGGGGCGGCCTACGAGCAGTACTTC. Protein: CASSSPRGAAYEQYF.

The rearrangement links TRBV4-3 to TRBJ1-1, with D unclear. The CDR3 covers 15 residues. With 3 bases removed from V and 5 bases from J, the gap between germline ends came to 16 bases. CDR1 LGHNA and CDR2 YSLEER come from the germline V gene. CDR3 protein: CASSQGGGVGTEAFF. CDR3 bases: TGCGCCAGCAGCCAGGGCGGAGGAGTGGGGACTGAAGCTTTCTTT.

This sequence joins TRBV10-3 and TRBJ1-1, with D possibly TRBD1 on 5 matching bases. Trimming removed 6 bases at V and 0 bases at J, with 11 bases between. Germline V CDR1 and CDR2: ENHRY, SYGVKD. The CDR3 totals 14 residues. CDR3 sequence (DNA): TGTGCCATCAGCCTGTCCAGGGTGAACACTGAAGCTTTCTTT. Protein: CAISLSRVNTEAFF.

The chain has TRBV19 and TRBJ1-5; 8 bases are a match to TRBD1. Germline CDR1 and CDR2: LNHDA and SQIVND (reference sequence). With V trimmed by 4 bases and J by 5 bases, 7 bases remained unmatched. The CDR3 consists of 15 residues. The CDR3 DNA follows: TGTGCCAGTAGTAGGTGGCAGGGGGCCGATCAGCCCCAGCATTTT. Its protein is CASSRWQGADQPQHF.

The CDR3 loop reads CASSDKAGGFQETQYF. The CDR3 DNA sequence: TGCGCCAGCAGTGACAAAGCGGGGGGGTTCCAAGAGACCCAGTACTTC. The rearrangement links TRBV5-1 to TRBJ2-5; 10 bases are shared with TRBD2. The CDR3 length is 16 residues. V lost 5 bases, J lost 1 base, and 8 bases stayed unmatched. Germline lookup yields CDR1 SGHRS and CDR2 YFSETQ.

The genes are TRBV4-2 and TRBJ1-5; a weak D match, TRBD1 (6 bases). With 4 bases removed from V and 2 bases from J, the gap between germline ends came to 12 bases. The germline CDR1 and CDR2 sequences are LGHNA and YNFKEQ. The CDR3 has 15 residues. The CDR3 coding sequence is TGTGCCAGCAGCCGGGAACGGACAGGCAATCAGCCCCAGCATTTT. Encoded protein: CASSRERTGNQPQHF.

The genes are TRBV27 and TRBJ2-7; 8 bases line up with TRBD1. There are 14 residues in the CDR3. V lost 5 bases, J lost 0 bases, and 3 bases stayed unmatched. The V gene's germline CDR1 is MNHEY and CDR2 SMNVEV (reference sequence). The DNA of the CDR3 is TGTGCCAGCAGTCGGACAGGGAACTCCTACGAGCAGTACTTC. It yields the protein CASSRTGNSYEQYF.

V usage is TRBV4-3 and J usage is TRBJ2-7; TRBD1 matches 7 bases. CDR3 length equals 17 residues. Trimming removed 0 bases from V and 5 bases from J; junction bases left unmatched: 13. Germline assignment: CDR1 LGHNA and CDR2 YSLEER. CDR3 in amino acids: CASSQDRVTGLGDEQYF. CDR3 nucleotide sequence: TGCGCCAGCAGCCAAGACAGAGTGACAGGGTTAGGCGACGAGCAGTACTTC.

The genes are TRBV7-6 and TRBJ2-4; D not certain. There are 14 residues in the CDR3. Trimming took off 5 bases at V and 7 bases at J, with 15 bases between the two ends. Per germline, CDR1 SGHVS and CDR2 FNYEAQ. This CDR3 reads CASSHNPPNNIQYF. In nucleotides, the CDR3 is TGTGCCAGCAGCCACAATCCCCCAAACAACATTCAGTACTTC.